What follows are 7 T cell receptor beta chains derived from one specimen sequenced in a study of blood T cell repertoires in COVID-19. Measured with immunoSEQ multiplex PCR; TCRdb has only the in-frame clones, and not every one. The repertoire holds about 380,000 clones, with 88% as singletons. Sequenced material: PBMCs or T cells enriched from blood (not recorded which). The receptors stem from a woman aged 18-35 years who had recovered from COVID-19.

The V call is TRBV9, the J call TRBJ2-3, with D possibly TRBD2 on 7 matching bases. This CDR3 is built from 15 residues. From germline, CDR1 is SGDLS and CDR2 YYNGEE. The V end was cut by 3 bases, the J end by 0 bases, with 11 bases between. This chain's CDR3 is CASSDRGASTDTQYF. The DNA of the CDR3 is TGTGCCAGCAGCGATCGGGGGGCCAGCACAGATACGCAGTATTTT.

Of note for this clone: At one boundary the junction diverges from the germline segment, which might be a read error. The J gene is TRBJ1-2, the V gene TRBV12-3 or TRBV12-4, with 8 bases aligning to TRBD1. CDR3 size: 13 residues. CDR3 bases: TGTGGCAGCCAGGGGGCCGACAGCTATGGCTACACCTTC. Encoded protein: CGSQGADSYGYTF.

V gene TRBV5-1 combines with J gene TRBJ2-1; TRBD1 agrees at 12 bases. Germline assignment: CDR1 SGHRS and CDR2 YFSETQ. CDR3 length equals 14 residues. V lost 3 bases to trimming and J lost 7 bases; unmatched junction nucleotides: 2. The CDR3 DNA sequence: TGCGCCAGCAGCTCGGGACAGGGGGCGAATGAGCAGTTCTTC. As protein: CASSSGQGANEQFF.

This clone was picked up a small number of times. The chain uses TRBV30 and TRBJ2-7; 7 nucleotides align to TRBD2. Germline V gene sequence: CDR1 GTSNPN, CDR2 SVGIG (reference sequence). After removal of 3 bases from V and 5 bases from J, the junction contained 7 bases not matched to a gene. The CDR3 runs to 13 residues. The CDR3 region has the DNA TGTGCCTGGAGCCCCAGACGGGGGGACGAGCAGTACTTC. Its protein product is CAWSPRRGDEQYF.

This clone was detected only once. The chain recombines TRBV29-1 with TRBJ2-1, with TRBD2 identical over 8 bases. The trim removed 3 bases at V and 3 bases at J, leaving 7 bases unmatched. CDR3 length: 15 residues. The germline V gene has CDR1 SQVTM and CDR2 ANQGSEA. The CDR3 DNA reads as TGCAGCGTTGACACGAGCGGGGGAGACTACAATGAGCAGTTCTTC. It yields the protein CSVDTSGGDYNEQFF.

This chain links TRBV4-3 with TRBJ2-5; 11 bases align to TRBD2. The length of the CDR3 is 15 residues. The V gene end was trimmed by 0 bases and the J gene end by 4 bases; junction bases not matched to a gene: 1. The germline V gene encodes CDR1 LGHNA and CDR2 YSLEER. The CDR3, as DNA: TGCGCCAGCAGCCAAGAACTAGCGGGGGTAGAGACCCAGTACTTC. This gives the protein CASSQELAGVETQYF.

This clone turned up a few times. The chain is built from TRBV6-5 and TRBJ2-1; 7 bases agree with TRBD1. CDR1 and CDR2 from the germline V gene are MNHEY and SVGAGI. This CDR3 region has 15 residues. The trim removed 6 bases at V and 0 bases at J, leaving 5 bases unmatched. The CDR3 reads CASSEDRSSYNEQFF. CDR3 nucleotide sequence: TGTGCCAGCAGCGAGGACAGGAGCTCCTACAATGAGCAGTTCTTC.